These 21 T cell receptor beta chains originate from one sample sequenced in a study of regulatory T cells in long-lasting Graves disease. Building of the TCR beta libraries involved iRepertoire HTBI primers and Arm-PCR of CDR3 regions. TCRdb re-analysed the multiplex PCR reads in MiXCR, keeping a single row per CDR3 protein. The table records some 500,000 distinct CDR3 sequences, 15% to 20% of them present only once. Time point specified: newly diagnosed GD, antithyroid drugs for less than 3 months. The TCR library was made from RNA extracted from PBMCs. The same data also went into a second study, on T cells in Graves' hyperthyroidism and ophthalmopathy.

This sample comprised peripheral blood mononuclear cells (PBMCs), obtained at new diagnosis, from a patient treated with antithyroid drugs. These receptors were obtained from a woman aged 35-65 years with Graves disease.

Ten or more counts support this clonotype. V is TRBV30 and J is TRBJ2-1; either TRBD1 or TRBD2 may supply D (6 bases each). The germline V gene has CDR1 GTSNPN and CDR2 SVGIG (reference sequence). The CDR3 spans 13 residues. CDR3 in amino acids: CAANEGGHNEQFF. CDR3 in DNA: TGTGCTGCAAACGAGGGGGGACACAATGAGCAGTTCTTC.

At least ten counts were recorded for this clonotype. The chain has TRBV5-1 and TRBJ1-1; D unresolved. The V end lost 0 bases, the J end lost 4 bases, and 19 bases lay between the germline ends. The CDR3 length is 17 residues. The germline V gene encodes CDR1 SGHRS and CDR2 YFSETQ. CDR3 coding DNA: TGCGCCAGCAGCTTGGATTACCGGCGGCCTGGTGGCACTGAAGCTTTCTTT. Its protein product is CASSLDYRRPGGTEAFF.

The chain's CDR3 is CAWSVLGQGGYTF. The CDR3 nucleotides are TGTGCCTGGAGTGTACTCGGCCAGGGCGGCTACACCTTC. The chain combines TRBV30 with TRBJ1-2; possibly TRBD1 for D (5 bases). In germline, CDR1 is GTSNPN, CDR2 SVGIG (reference sequence). Trimming took 0 bases from V and 8 from J, leaving 13 bases between them. The CDR3 extends over 13 amino acids. Filled out from reference TRBV30 and TRBJ1-2, the complete variable domain reads SQTIHQWPATLVQPVGSPLSLECTVEGTSNPNLYWYRQAAGRGLQLLFYSVGIGQISSEVPQNLSASRPQDRQFILSSKKLLLSDSGFYLCAWSVLGQGGYTFGSGTRLTVV.

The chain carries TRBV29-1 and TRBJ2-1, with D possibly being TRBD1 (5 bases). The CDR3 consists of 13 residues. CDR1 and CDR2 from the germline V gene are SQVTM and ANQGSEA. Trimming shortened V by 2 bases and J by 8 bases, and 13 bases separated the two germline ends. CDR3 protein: CSVELQVRDEQFF. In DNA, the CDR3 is TGCAGCGTTGAATTACAGGTTAGGGATGAGCAGTTCTTC.

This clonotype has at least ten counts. The CDR3 DNA follows: TGTGCCAGCAGTGATTCAGGGAACTATGGCTACACCTTC. Protein sequence: CASSDSGNYGYTF. This sequence joins TRBV2 and TRBJ1-2; a possible D gene is TRBD1 (5 bases). The V and J ends lost 3 bases and 2 bases respectively, with 7 bases between them. The CDR3 runs 13 residues. The germline V gene has CDR1 SNHLY and CDR2 FYNNEI.

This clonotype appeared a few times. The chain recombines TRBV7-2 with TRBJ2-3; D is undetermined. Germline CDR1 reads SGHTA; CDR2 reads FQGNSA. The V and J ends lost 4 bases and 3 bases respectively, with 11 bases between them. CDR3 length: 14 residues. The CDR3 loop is CASSSGPYTDTQYF. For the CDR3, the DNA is TGTGCCAGCAGCTCCGGACCTTATACAGATACGCAGTATTTT.

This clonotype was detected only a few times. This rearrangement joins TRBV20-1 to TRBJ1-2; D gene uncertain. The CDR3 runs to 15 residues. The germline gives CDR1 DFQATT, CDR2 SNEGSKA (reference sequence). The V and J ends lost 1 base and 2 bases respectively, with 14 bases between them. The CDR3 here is CSARGVVQNNYGYTF. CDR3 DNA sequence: TGCAGTGCTAGAGGTGTCGTACAGAACAACTATGGCTACACCTTC.

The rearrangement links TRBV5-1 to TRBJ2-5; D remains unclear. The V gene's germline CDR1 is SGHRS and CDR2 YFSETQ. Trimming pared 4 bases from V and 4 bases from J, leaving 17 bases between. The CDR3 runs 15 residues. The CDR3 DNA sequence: TGCGCCAGCAGCCCGCGACCAAGTAGGCCAGAGACCCAGTACTTC. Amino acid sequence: CASSPRPSRPETQYF.

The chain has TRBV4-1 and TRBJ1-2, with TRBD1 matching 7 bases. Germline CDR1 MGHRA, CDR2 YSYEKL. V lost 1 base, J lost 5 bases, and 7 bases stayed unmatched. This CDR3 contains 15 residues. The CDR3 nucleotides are TGCGCCAGCAGCCAAGGACAGGGTGGAGGGTATGGCTACACCTTC. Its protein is CASSQGQGGGYGYTF.

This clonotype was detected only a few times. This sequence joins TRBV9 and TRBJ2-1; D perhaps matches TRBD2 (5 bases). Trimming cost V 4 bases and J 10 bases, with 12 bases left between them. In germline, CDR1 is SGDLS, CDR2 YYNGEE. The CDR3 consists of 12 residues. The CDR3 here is CASSKEGPEQFF. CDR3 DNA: TGTGCCAGCAGCAAAGAGGGCCCCGAGCAGTTCTTC.

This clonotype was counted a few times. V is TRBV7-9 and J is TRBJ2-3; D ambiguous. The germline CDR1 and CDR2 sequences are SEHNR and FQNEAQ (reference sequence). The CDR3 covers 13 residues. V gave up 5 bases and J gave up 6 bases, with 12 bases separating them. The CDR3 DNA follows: TGTGCCAGCAGCGGACCTAACCTTGATACGCAGTATTTT. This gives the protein CASSGPNLDTQYF.

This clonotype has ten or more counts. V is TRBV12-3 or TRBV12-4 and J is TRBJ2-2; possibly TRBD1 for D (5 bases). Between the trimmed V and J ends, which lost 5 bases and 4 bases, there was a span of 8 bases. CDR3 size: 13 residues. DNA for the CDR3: TGTGCCAGCAGTCCGGACACCACCGGGGAGCTGTTTTTT. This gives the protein CASSPDTTGELFF.

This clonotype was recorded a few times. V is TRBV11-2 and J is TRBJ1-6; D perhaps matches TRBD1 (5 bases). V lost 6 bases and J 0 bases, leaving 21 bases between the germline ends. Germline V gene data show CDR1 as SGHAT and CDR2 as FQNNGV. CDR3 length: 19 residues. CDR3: CASRKAGAAGPSYNSPLHF. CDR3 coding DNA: TGTGCCAGCAGAAAAGCGGGTGCGGCAGGGCCCTCCTATAATTCACCCCTCCACTTT.

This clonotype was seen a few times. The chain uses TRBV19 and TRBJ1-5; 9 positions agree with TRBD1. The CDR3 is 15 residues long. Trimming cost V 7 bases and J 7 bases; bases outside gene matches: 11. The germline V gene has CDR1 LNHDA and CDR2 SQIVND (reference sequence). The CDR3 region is CASIPPGQGRQPQHF. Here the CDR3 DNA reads TGTGCCAGTATTCCTCCCGGACAGGGGAGGCAGCCCCAGCATTTT.

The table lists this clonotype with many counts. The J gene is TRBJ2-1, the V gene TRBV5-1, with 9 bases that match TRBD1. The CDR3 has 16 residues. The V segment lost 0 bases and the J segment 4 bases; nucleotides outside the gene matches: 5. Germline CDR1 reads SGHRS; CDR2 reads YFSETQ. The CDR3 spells CASSLAPGQGYNEQFF. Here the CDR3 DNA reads TGCGCCAGCAGCTTGGCGCCGGGACAGGGTTACAATGAGCAGTTCTTC.

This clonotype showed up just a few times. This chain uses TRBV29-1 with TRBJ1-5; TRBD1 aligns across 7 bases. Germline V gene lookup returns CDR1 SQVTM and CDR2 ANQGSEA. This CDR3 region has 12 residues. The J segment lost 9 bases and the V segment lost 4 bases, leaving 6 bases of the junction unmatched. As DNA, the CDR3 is TGCAGCGTTGGGACAGGTACTGGGCCCCAGCATTTT. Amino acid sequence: CSVGTGTGPQHF.

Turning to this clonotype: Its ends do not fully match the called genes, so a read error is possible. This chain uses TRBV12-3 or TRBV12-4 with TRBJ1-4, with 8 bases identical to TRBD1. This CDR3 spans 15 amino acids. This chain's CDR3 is CACSRNRGGNEKLFF. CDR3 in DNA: TGTGCCTGCAGCCGGAACAGGGGGGGCAATGAAAAACTGTTTTTT.

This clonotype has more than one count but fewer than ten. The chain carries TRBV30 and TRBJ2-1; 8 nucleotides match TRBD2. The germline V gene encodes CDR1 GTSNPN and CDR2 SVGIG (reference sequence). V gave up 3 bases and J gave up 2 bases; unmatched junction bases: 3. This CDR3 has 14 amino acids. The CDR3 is CAWRRAGAYNEQFF. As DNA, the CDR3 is TGTGCCTGGAGGAGAGCGGGGGCCTACAATGAGCAGTTCTTC.

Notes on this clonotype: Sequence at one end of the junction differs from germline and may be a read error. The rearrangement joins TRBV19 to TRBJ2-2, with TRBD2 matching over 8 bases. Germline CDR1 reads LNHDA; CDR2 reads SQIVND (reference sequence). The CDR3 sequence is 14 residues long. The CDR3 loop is CASSGGRGTGGLFF. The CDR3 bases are TGTGCCTCCTCGGGGGGGAGGGGCACCGGGGGGCTGTTTTTT.

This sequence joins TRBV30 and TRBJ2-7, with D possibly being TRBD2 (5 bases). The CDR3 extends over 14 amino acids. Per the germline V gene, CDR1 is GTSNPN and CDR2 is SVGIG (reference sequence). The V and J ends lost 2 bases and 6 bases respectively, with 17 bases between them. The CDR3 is CAWSRDGPEGEQYF. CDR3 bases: TGTGCCTGGAGTAGGGATGGACCCGAGGGCGAGCAGTACTTC.

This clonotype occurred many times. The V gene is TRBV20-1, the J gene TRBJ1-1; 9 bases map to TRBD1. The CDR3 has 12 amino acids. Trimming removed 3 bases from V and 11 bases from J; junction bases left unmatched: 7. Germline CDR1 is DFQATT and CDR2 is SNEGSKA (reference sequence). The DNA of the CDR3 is TGCAGTGCTAGGCGGACAGGGGCGAGCGCTTTCTTT. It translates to CSARRTGASAFF.